One sample yielded the 21 T cell receptor beta chains listed below, sequenced in a study of T cells in localized non-small cell lung cancer. Data came from immunoSEQ multiplex PCR; TCRdb stores just in-frame clones and leaves some out. The repertoire holds around 20,000 clones, with about nine tenths as singletons. The specimen was peripheral blood, collected before any cancer treatment. All receptors come from a woman aged 40-70 years with stage I lung adenocarcinoma.

The chain joins TRBV7-2 to TRBJ2-5; D perhaps matches TRBD1 (6 bases). CDR1 and CDR2 (germline): SGHTA, FQGNSA. The V gene lost 6 bases and the J gene lost 5 bases, with 10 bases spanning the gap. The CDR3 has 12 amino acids. The CDR3 protein is CASRDSGETQYF. The CDR3 DNA follows: TGTGCCAGCAGGGACAGTGGTGAGACCCAGTACTTC.

The chain combines TRBV6-1 with TRBJ1-5, with TRBD1 matching over 8 bases. Germline CDR1 MNHNS, CDR2 SASEGT. The trim removed 8 bases at V and 8 bases at J, leaving 5 bases unmatched. The CDR3 is made up of 12 amino acids. CDR3 DNA: TGTGCCAGCGGGACAGGTGTAGAGCCCCAGCATTTT. Encoded protein: CASGTGVEPQHF.

In regard to this clone: A read error may produce the germline difference seen at one junction end. V and J are TRBV6-1 and TRBJ2-7; 7 bases are shared with TRBD1. This CDR3 region has 11 residues. Germline CDR1 reads MNHNS; CDR2 reads SASEGT. The CDR3 coding sequence is TGTGCCAGCAGTGAATGGGACAGACCCCACTTC. Protein product: CASSEWDRPHF.

The rearrangement uses TRBV7-2 and TRBJ1-1; D remains ambiguous. This CDR3 is 15 amino acids long. V gave up 1 base and J gave up 1 base, with 10 bases separating them. The germline gives CDR1 SGHTA, CDR2 FQGNSA. This CDR3 reads CASSLVSLGNTEAFF. CDR3 DNA: TGTGCCAGCAGCTTAGTGTCTCTGGGGAACACTGAAGCTTTCTTT.

About this clone: An end of the junction differs from the germline gene, which may be a read error. The CDR3 DNA follows: TGTGCCAGCAGTGAAGCGGGTCGAGTCGGGAAGGGGCTGGATTTT. This codes for CASSEAGRVGKGLDF. The rearrangement joins TRBV6-1 to TRBJ2-3; either TRBD1 or TRBD2 may supply D (5 bases each). Germline lookup yields CDR1 MNHNS and CDR2 SASEGT. The CDR3 extends over 15 amino acids.

The chain combines TRBV28 with TRBJ1-2, with D uncertain. The CDR3 sequence is 13 residues long. Germline V gene sequence: CDR1 MDHEN, CDR2 SYDVKM. V lost 2 bases to trimming and J lost 2 bases, with 6 bases between them. The CDR3 DNA reads as TGTGCCAGCAGTTTAAGCAGAAACTATGGCTACACCTTC. Amino acid sequence: CASSLSRNYGYTF.

The rearrangement uses TRBV6-1 and TRBJ1-2, with TRBD1 identical over 8 bases. Looked up from germline, CDR1 is MNHNS and CDR2 is SASEGT. V gave up 0 bases and J gave up 5 bases; unmatched junction bases: 8. This CDR3 is 16 amino acids long. CDR3 sequence reads: CASSEAGAGGGYGYTF. The CDR3 coding sequence is TGTGCCAGCAGTGAAGCTGGGGCAGGGGGCGGTTATGGCTACACCTTC.

V usage is TRBV15 and J usage is TRBJ1-5, with D possibly matching TRBD1 (5 bases). Germline values: CDR1 LNHNV, CDR2 YYDKDF (reference sequence). The CDR3 loop spans 19 amino acids. V lost 6 bases, J lost 4 bases, and 28 bases lay in between. The CDR3 nucleotides read TGTGCCACCAGTCTTTCTCGGGGGTTCTGGTCCAGCTCAAATCAGCCCCAGCATTTT. Translation gives CATSLSRGFWSSSNQPQHF. Combining the CDR3 with reference TRBV15 and TRBJ1-5 gives the whole variable domain DAMVIQNPRYQVTQFGKPVTLSCSQTLNHNVMYWYQQKSSQAPKLLFHYYDKDFNNEADTPDNFQSRRPNTSFCFLDIRSPGLGDTAMYLCATSLSRGFWSSSNQPQHFGDGTRLSIL.

The chain is built from TRBV29-1 and TRBJ2-5; D not resolved. The CDR3 consists of 15 residues. Germline lookup yields CDR1 SQVTM and CDR2 ANQGSEA. The V end lost 3 bases, the J end lost 0 bases, and 14 bases lay between the germline ends. CDR3 in amino acids: CSVEGIVRDQETQYF. The CDR3 region has the DNA TGCAGCGTTGAGGGGATAGTTCGGGACCAAGAGACCCAGTACTTC.

The chain couples TRBV28 to TRBJ2-3; no definite D call. Germline V gives CDR1 MDHEN, CDR2 SYDVKM. The ends were cut back, 3 bases at V and 4 bases at J, with 8 bases in the middle. The CDR3 covers 13 residues. Written as DNA, the CDR3 is TGTGCCAGCAGTTTGACGGACCCAGATACGCAGTATTTT. The encoded protein is CASSLTDPDTQYF.

The chain links TRBV27 to TRBJ2-1; D is unclear. The germline gives CDR1 MNHEY, CDR2 SMNVEV (reference sequence). The V gene lost 3 bases and the J gene lost 5 bases, with 8 bases spanning the gap. The CDR3 spans 13 residues. CDR3 sequence reads: CASSFRGNNEQFF. The DNA of the CDR3 is TGTGCCAGCAGTTTTAGAGGAAACAATGAGCAGTTCTTC.

This chain links TRBV7-3 with TRBJ2-3; D call uncertain. Germline assignment: CDR1 SGHTA and CDR2 FQGTGA. V was trimmed by 5 bases and J by 5 bases, leaving 14 bases between them. This CDR3 has 14 amino acids. The DNA for the CDR3 is TGTGCCAGCAGCCCTATCTCAACAGTAGATACGCAGTATTTT. Protein product: CASSPISTVDTQYF.

This clone was recorded only once. CDR3 amino acids: CASKRSSTYGYTF. The CDR3 region has the DNA TGTGCCAGCAAGCGGAGTAGTACCTATGGCTACACCTTC. The chain has TRBV6-5 and TRBJ1-2; D is undetermined. The V gene's germline CDR1 is MNHEY and CDR2 SVGAGI. This CDR3 is built from 13 residues. V gave up 7 bases and J gave up 4 bases, with 13 bases separating them.

The chain is built from TRBV14 and TRBJ2-7, with D unresolved. Germline lookup yields CDR1 SGHDN and CDR2 FVKESK. The CDR3 has 14 residues. The germline V and J ends were trimmed by 4 bases and 2 bases, with 12 bases remaining between them. This CDR3 reads CASSPLSAAYEQYF. Here the CDR3 DNA reads TGTGCCAGCAGCCCCCTTTCGGCAGCCTACGAGCAGTACTTC.

This clone was picked up one time. The chain combines TRBV2 with TRBJ1-5; D is possibly TRBD1 (5 bases). Trimming pared 6 bases from V and 5 bases from J, leaving 5 bases between. This CDR3 has 11 amino acids. The V gene's germline CDR1 is SNHLY and CDR2 FYNNEI. This CDR3 is CASRGDQPQHF. The CDR3 region has the DNA TGTGCCAGCAGAGGGGATCAGCCCCAGCATTTT.

The chain has TRBV7-2 and TRBJ2-7; D unclear. The V gene lost 5 bases and the J gene lost 2 bases, with 16 bases spanning the gap. There are 15 residues in the CDR3. CDR1 and CDR2 from the germline V gene are SGHTA and FQGNSA. The CDR3 loop reads CASSTIVGIPYEQYF. The DNA for the CDR3 is TGTGCCAGCAGCACCATCGTGGGGATTCCCTACGAGCAGTACTTC.

This clone was detected only once. The chain carries TRBV2 and TRBJ1-1; 8 bases line up with TRBD1. Germline CDR1 SNHLY, CDR2 FYNNEI. V was clipped by 6 bases and J by 0 bases; unmatched bases: 3. This CDR3 spans 14 amino acids. The CDR3 nucleotides are TGTGCCAGCAGGAAGACAGGGGTGAACACTGAAGCTTTCTTT. It is translated as CASRKTGVNTEAFF.

V and J are TRBV5-5 and TRBJ1-1; D gene unclear. The germline CDR1 and CDR2 sequences are SGHKS and YYEKEE (reference sequence). This CDR3 is built from 14 residues. Trimming removed 0 bases from V and 2 bases from J, with 8 bases in between. The CDR3 nucleotides read TGTGCCAGCAGCTTGGGAGGCGTAAACACTGAAGCTTTCTTT. It translates to CASSLGGVNTEAFF.

This chain links TRBV7-9 with TRBJ1-6; D uncertain. CDR3 length: 13 amino acids. The ends were cut back, 0 bases at V and 7 bases at J, with 4 bases in the middle. Looked up from germline, CDR1 is SEHNR and CDR2 is FQNEAQ (reference sequence). The CDR3 protein is CASSLAANSPLHF. The CDR3 coding sequence is TGTGCCAGCAGCTTAGCTGCGAATTCACCCCTCCACTTT.

This clone showed up just once. The V gene is TRBV9, the J gene TRBJ1-1, with D perhaps matching TRBD1 (5 bases). CDR1 and CDR2 (germline): SGDLS, YYNGEE. Trimming removed 3 bases at V and 2 bases at J, with 14 bases between. The CDR3 sequence is 15 residues long. CDR3 loop: CASSADPDINTEAFF. CDR3 coding DNA: TGTGCCAGCAGCGCCGACCCGGACATAAACACTGAAGCTTTCTTT. The variable domain in full, completed from reference TRBV9 and TRBJ1-1, reads DSGVTQTPKHLITATGQRVTLRCSPRSGDLSVYWYQQSLDQGLQFLIQYYNGEERAKGNILERFSAQQFPDLHSELNLSSLELGDSALYFCASSADPDINTEAFFGQGTRLTVV.

The J gene is TRBJ2-5, the V gene TRBV9, with D possibly being TRBD2 (7 bases). In germline, CDR1 is SGDLS, CDR2 YYNGEE. The length of the CDR3 is 15 residues. V was clipped by 4 bases and J by 1 base, with 14 bases between them. The CDR3 sequence: CASSTGTTRQETQYF. The CDR3 bases are TGTGCCAGCAGCACAGGGACTACCCGCCAAGAGACCCAGTACTTC.